The 10 T cell receptor beta chains below all came from one sample that was sequenced in a study of T cell clonality in common variable immunodeficiency. General observations from the study: In common variable immunodeficiency, TCR beta chains reportedly carried fewer deletions and N-nucleotide insertions.

Profiled with immunoSEQ multiplex PCR; TCRdb holds only in-frame clones, not every one. The data include 8,000 or so clones; the top ten clones carry roughly 4%. Their antigens remain unidentified. What was sequenced was peripheral blood mononuclear cells. These receptors originate from a human donor with common variable immunodeficiency.

As regards this clone: The read ends 3 residues before the CDR3 terminus; that terminus is restored from the germline J gene. The J gene is TRBJ1-2, the V gene TRBV7-9, with D perhaps TRBD1 (6 bases). Per germline, CDR1 SEHNR and CDR2 FQNEAQ (reference sequence). The CDR3 is 15 amino acids. Trimming took 3 bases from V and 6 from J, leaving 17 bases between them. The CDR3 bases that were read are TGTGCCAGCAGCTTGTCAGGGGCCCCTAGGGATGGC. Protein product: CASSLSGAPRDG. From start to end, the CDR3 is CASSLSGAPRDGYTF. Complete variable domain (other parts from reference TRBV7-9 and TRBJ1-2): DTGVSQNPRHKITKRGQNVTFRCDPISEHNRLYWYRQTLGQGPEFLTYFQNEAQLEKSRLLSDRFSAERPKGSFSTLEIQRTEQGDSAMYLCASSLSGAPRDGYTFGSGTRLTVV.

As regards this clone: The read ends 3 residues early relative to the CDR3; the germline J gene fills the gap. The chain carries TRBV30 and TRBJ1-2; 7 bases fit TRBD1. After removal of 2 bases from V and 5 bases from J, the junction contained 8 bases not matched to a gene. CDR1 is GTSNPN, CDR2 SVGIG, per germline (reference sequence). The CDR3 extends over 14 amino acids. CDR3 region: CAWSLTRGQYGYTF. CDR3 DNA (partial): TGTGCCTGGAGTCTAACAAGGGGACAGTATGGC. Complete variable domain (other parts from reference TRBV30 and TRBJ1-2): SQTIHQWPATLVQPVGSPLSLECTVEGTSNPNLYWYRQAAGRGLQLLFYSVGIGQISSEVPQNLSASRPQDRQFILSSKKLLLSDSGFYLCAWSLTRGQYGYTFGSGTRLTVV.

The sequenced CDR3 bases are TGTGCCGCCGGGGCGGGACTTAGTACAGATACG. Translation: CAAGAGLSTDT. The entire CDR3 reads CAAGAGLSTDTQYF. J is TRBJ2-3 and V is TRBV19, with a weak D call TRBD2 (6 bases). The read comes to an end 3 residues before the CDR3 does, leaving the germline J gene to fill in the end. Trimming took off 11 bases at V and 3 bases at J, with 18 bases between the two ends. The germline gives CDR1 LNHDA, CDR2 SQIVND (reference sequence). This CDR3 has 14 amino acids.

Concerning this clone: Read data end 3 residues before the CDR3 end; the end is taken from the germline J gene. The J gene is TRBJ2-1, the V gene TRBV19, with D tentatively TRBD1 (6 bases). V lost 0 bases, J lost 5 bases, and 11 bases lay in between. The germline V gene has CDR1 LNHDA and CDR2 SQIVND (reference sequence). CDR3 length: 15 amino acids. The CDR3 region is CASSIEVRGDNEQFF. The covered CDR3 bases are TGTGCCAGTAGTATAGAAGTCAGGGGAGACAATGAG.

As for this clone: The read ends 3 residues before the CDR3 terminus; that terminus is restored from the germline J gene. V usage is TRBV19 and J usage is TRBJ2-1; 10 positions agree with TRBD2. V gave up 7 bases and J gave up 5 bases; unmatched junction bases: 5. In germline, CDR1 is LNHDA, CDR2 SQIVND (reference sequence). The CDR3 has 14 amino acids. The sequenced part of the CDR3 DNA is TGTGCCAGTAAGTGGACTAGCGGCGACAATGAG. Its protein product is CASKWTSGDNE. The full CDR3 reads CASKWTSGDNEQFF.

A remark on this clone: With the read ending 3 residues before the CDR3 end, the germline J gene is used to fill in that end. This chain uses TRBV18 with TRBJ2-7; a weak D match, TRBD1 (6 bases). V was cut by 6 bases and J by 0 bases, with 15 bases left in between. Germline V CDR1 and CDR2: KGHSH, LQKENI. CDR3 size: 15 residues. CDR3: CASSGRQDNSYEQYF. The CDR3 DNA, read in part, is TGTGCCAGCTCGGGTAGACAGGACAACTCCTACGAG.

Regarding this clone: The CDR3 extends 3 residues past the end of the read, so its final part is completed from the germline J gene. The rearrangement uses TRBV7-2 and TRBJ2-5; 9 bases are shared with TRBD1. The germline V gene encodes CDR1 SGHTA and CDR2 FQGNSA. V dropped 6 bases and J dropped 1; count of bases not matched to a gene: 6. CDR3 length: 15 residues. The CDR3 sequence is CASRPQQGAQETQYF. The DNA read from the CDR3 is TGTGCCAGCAGACCACAACAGGGGGCCCAAGAGACC. Full variable domain (remainder filled in from reference TRBV7-2 and TRBJ2-5): GAGVSQSPSNKVTEKGKDVELRCDPISGHTALYWYRQSLGQGLEFLIYFQGNSAPDKSGLPSDRFSAERTGGSVSTLTIQRTQQEDSAVYLCASRPQQGAQETQYFGPGTRLLVL.

Of note for this clone: Read data end 3 residues before the CDR3 end; the end is taken from the germline J gene. The rearrangement joins TRBV11-2 to TRBJ2-7; possibly TRBD1 for D (5 bases). Germline V gene lookup returns CDR1 SGHAT and CDR2 FQNNGV. Trimming took 0 bases from V and 3 from J, leaving 12 bases between them. CDR3 length: 15 amino acids. CDR3 loop: CASSLDLARVYEQYF. The part of the CDR3 DNA that was read is TGTGCCAGCAGCTTAGATCTTGCCAGGGTCTACGAG.

Considering frequency, this clone is large. Read data end 3 residues before the CDR3 end; the end is taken from the germline J gene. This chain connects TRBV5-4 to TRBJ1-1; D gene uncertain. The CDR3 has 13 amino acids. The germline CDR1 and CDR2 sequences are SGHNT and YYREEE (reference sequence). The V and J ends lost 0 bases and 1 base respectively, with 4 bases between them. Incomplete CDR3 DNA: TGTGCCAGCAGCTTGGACAAGAACACTGAA. Its translation: CASSLDKNTE. The whole CDR3 sequence is CASSLDKNTEAFF. The variable domain in full, completed from reference TRBV5-4 and TRBJ1-1, reads ETGVTQSPTHLIKTRGQQVTLRCSSQSGHNTVSWYQQALGQGPQFIFQYYREEENGRGNFPPRFSGLQFPNYSSELNVNALELDDSALYLCASSLDKNTEAFFGQGTRLTVV.

On this clone itself: The read halts 3 residues ahead of the CDR3 end, with the missing end drawn from the germline J gene. J is TRBJ2-3 and V is TRBV30, with TRBD1 identical over 8 bases. V was pared by 0 bases and J by 8 bases, with 10 bases of the junction left unmatched. CDR3 length equals 15 residues. Germline CDR1 reads GTSNPN; CDR2 reads SVGIG (reference sequence). The CDR3 sequence is CAWSVRGQRGSTQYF. CDR3 bases read: TGTGCCTGGAGTGTCAGGGGGCAGCGAGGAAGTACG. Full variable domain (remainder filled in from reference TRBV30 and TRBJ2-3): SQTIHQWPATLVQPVGSPLSLECTVEGTSNPNLYWYRQAAGRGLQLLFYSVGIGQISSEVPQNLSASRPQDRQFILSSKKLLLSDSGFYLCAWSVRGQRGSTQYFGPGTRLTVL.